A single sample gave rise to the 32 T cell receptor beta chains below, sequenced in a study of blood T cells in healthy people across ages. PCR was performed a second time for roughly 6 to 12 cycles using a sample-barcoded 5' primer and a J-beta primer mix. MiXCR was run by TCRdb on the 5' RACE reads, yielding one entry per CDR3 protein. Among some 1.8 million distinct CDR3 sequences listed, 30% to 40% were seen once. The sequencing sample was made of blood. The receptors were sampled from a human donor in good health.

V usage is TRBV11-1 and J usage is TRBJ2-1; maybe TRBD1 (5 bases). Germline CDR1 is SGHAT and CDR2 is FQDESV (reference sequence). The ends were cut back, 5 bases at V and 1 base at J, with 12 bases in the middle. The CDR3 is 15 residues long. The DNA for the CDR3 is TGTGCCAGCAGCCAGGGCAGGAAATCCTACAATGAGCAGTTCTTC. The encoded protein is CASSQGRKSYNEQFF.

For the CDR3, the DNA is TGTGCCAGCAGTCAGGGCCACTCCTCTTACTACGAGCAGTACTTC. Translated: CASSQGHSSYYEQYF. The rearrangement uses TRBV12-3 or TRBV12-4 and TRBJ2-7; possible D gene TRBD1, 5 bases. The CDR3 consists of 15 residues. V lost 5 bases and J 3 bases, leaving 17 bases between the germline ends.

The table lists this clonotype with a few counts. The CDR3 DNA reads TGTGCCAGCAGTTATAAGGGGACGGAGCAGCCCCAGCATTTT. It specifies CASSYKGTEQPQHF. The chain carries TRBV6-2 or TRBV6-3 and TRBJ1-5; possible D gene TRBD1, 5 bases. The CDR3 spans 14 residues. CDR1 MNHEY and CDR2 SVGEGT come from the germline V gene. Between the trimmed V and J ends, which lost 3 bases and 7 bases, there was a span of 13 bases.

CDR3 loop: CATSYTGDEQYF. The CDR3 DNA follows: TGTGCCACCAGTTACACAGGGGACGAGCAGTACTTC. J is TRBJ2-7 and V is TRBV24-1; 7 positions match TRBD1. V shed 6 bases, J shed 5 bases, and the junction held 3 bases outside the gene matches. The CDR3 is 12 residues long. Germline CDR1 reads KGHDR; CDR2 reads SFDVKD.

The rearrangement uses TRBV6-5 and TRBJ2-3; no definite D call. Trimming took 0 bases from V and 4 from J, leaving 5 bases between them. The germline V gene has CDR1 MNHEY and CDR2 SVGAGI. The CDR3 length is 13 residues. CDR3 region: CASSYSIADTQYF. The CDR3 bases are TGTGCCAGCAGTTACTCGATCGCAGATACGCAGTATTTT.

The CDR3 DNA follows: TGTGCCAGCAGTTCCTTTAGCGGGGGGGCCCTAAATGAGCAGTTCTTC. Amino acid sequence: CASSSFSGGALNEQFF. The genes are TRBV28 and TRBJ2-1; TRBD2 matches 11 bases. V lost 4 bases to trimming and J lost 7 bases; unmatched junction nucleotides: 9. The CDR3 is made up of 16 amino acids. Germline V lookup: CDR1 MDHEN, CDR2 SYDVKM.

This clonotype was seen only a few times. This chain uses TRBV7-4 with TRBJ2-1; D is possibly TRBD1 or TRBD2 (5 bases each). Trimming cost V 3 bases and J 10 bases, with 10 bases left between them. CDR3 length: 12 residues. Germline loops: CDR1 SGHVT, CDR2 SQSDAQ. The CDR3 spells CASSLRGWEQFF. DNA of the CDR3: TGTGCCAGCAGCTTGAGGGGATGGGAGCAGTTCTTC.

The rearrangement links TRBV6-1 to TRBJ2-4; 12 nucleotides line up with TRBD2. V was pared by 5 bases and J by 1 base, with 15 bases of the junction left unmatched. Germline lookup yields CDR1 MNHNS and CDR2 SASEGT. The CDR3 is 20 residues long. CDR3 region: CASSPRTSGNLRVAKNIQYF. The CDR3 coding sequence is TGTGCCAGCAGTCCTCGGACTAGCGGGAATCTTAGGGTGGCCAAAAACATTCAGTACTTC.

The rearrangement uses TRBV29-1 and TRBJ1-2; D unresolved. The V and J ends lost 1 base and 9 bases respectively, with 9 bases between them. Germline assignment: CDR1 SQVTM and CDR2 ANQGSEA. CDR3 size: 11 residues. The CDR3 region has the DNA TGCAGCGTTGAAGCCGGAGACCGCTACACCTTC. This sequence encodes CSVEAGDRYTF. Supplemented by reference TRBV29-1 and TRBJ1-2, the full variable domain reads SAVISQKPSRDICQRGTSLTIQCQVDSQVTMMFWYRQQPGQSLTLIATANQGSEATYESGFVIDKFPISRPNLTFSTLTVSNMSPEDSSIYLCSVEAGDRYTFGSGTRLTVV.

This clonotype was seen a single time. The chain employs TRBV11-2 and TRBJ1-3; perhaps TRBD1 as D (6 bases). Trimming removed 3 bases from V and 4 bases from J, with 16 bases in between. This CDR3 has 16 residues. Germline assignment: CDR1 SGHAT and CDR2 FQNNGV. The CDR3 loop is CASSFSGDTRGNTIYF. The CDR3 nucleotides read TGTGCCAGCAGCTTCTCGGGGGACACTCGAGGAAACACCATATATTTT.

The rearrangement uses TRBV12-3 or TRBV12-4 and TRBJ2-6, with D possibly being TRBD1 or TRBD2 (5 bases each). V dropped 7 bases and J dropped 3 bases, with 16 bases sitting between them. CDR3 size: 16 residues. The CDR3: CASIILRGSGANVLTF. In DNA, the CDR3 is TGTGCCAGCATCATACTCCGGGGCAGTGGGGCCAACGTCCTGACTTTC.

The chain links TRBV3-1 to TRBJ1-1, with D maybe TRBD1 (6 bases). V lost 2 bases to trimming and J lost 1 base, with 8 bases between them. Germline values: CDR1 LGHDT, CDR2 YNNKEL (reference sequence). This CDR3 comprises 14 residues. The CDR3 reads CASSQRDKNTEAFF. The CDR3 bases are TGTGCCAGCAGCCAAAGGGACAAGAACACTGAAGCTTTCTTT.

Turning to this clonotype: One end of the junction does not line up with germline, which may come from a read error. The chain joins TRBV7-7 to TRBJ2-1; D remains ambiguous. CDR3 length equals 15 residues. CDR1 is SSHAT, CDR2 FNYEAQ, per germline (reference sequence). DNA for the CDR3: TGTGCTAGCAGCTACGAGGTTGGCGAAAACAATGAGCAGTTCTTC. Protein sequence: CASSYEVGENNEQFF.

The chain links TRBV4-2 to TRBJ2-5, with 10 bases aligning to TRBD2. The germline gives CDR1 LGHNA, CDR2 YNFKEQ. This CDR3 comprises 16 residues. Germline trimming cut 2 bases from V and 1 base from J; bases unmatched to any gene: 4. The DNA for the CDR3 is TGTGCCAGCAGCCAACGAGCGGGGGGGGGCCAAGAGACCCAGTACTTC. This translates into CASSQRAGGGQETQYF.

A few counts support this clonotype. J is TRBJ2-7 and V is TRBV6-2 or TRBV6-3; D is undetermined. This CDR3 spans 13 amino acids. V shed 4 bases and J shed 3 bases, with 10 bases lying between them. The V gene's germline CDR1 is MNHEY and CDR2 SVGEGT. CDR3 sequence (DNA): TGTGCCAGCAGTTGGGGTCCCTTCTACGAGCAGTACTTC. Residues: CASSWGPFYEQYF.

The chain couples TRBV7-9 to TRBJ2-3; D gene ambiguous. The V end lost 9 bases, the J end lost 1 base, and 8 bases lay between the germline ends. CDR1 is SEHNR, CDR2 FQNEAQ, per germline (reference sequence). The CDR3 contains 12 residues. Here the CDR3 DNA reads TGTGCCAGATCGTGGGGCACAGATACGCAGTATTTT. Translated: CARSWGTDTQYF.

This clonotype has just a few counts. J is TRBJ2-3 and V is TRBV5-1, with TRBD2 matching 9 bases. The junction had 11 bases not matched to a gene; V was cut back by 4 bases and J by 5 bases. Germline CDR1 is SGHRS and CDR2 is YFSETQ. The CDR3 is made up of 16 amino acids. The chain's CDR3 is CASSPHRGGAGDTQYF. Here the CDR3 DNA reads TGCGCCAGCAGCCCCCATCGCGGGGGGGCCGGAGATACGCAGTATTTT.

The rearrangement links TRBV4-2 to TRBJ2-7; D is perhaps TRBD2 (5 bases). This CDR3 contains 16 residues. Germline V gives CDR1 LGHNA, CDR2 YNFKEQ. V shed 0 bases and J shed 4 bases, with 16 bases lying between them. The CDR3 DNA reads TGTGCCAGCAGCCAAGATCCGGTTAGTCGGGGTTACGAGCAGTACTTC. It encodes CASSQDPVSRGYEQYF.

The CDR3 bases are TGTGCCATCAGTGAGTCGATCGGGAACACTGAAGCTTTCTTT. Its translation: CAISESIGNTEAFF. The rearrangement joins TRBV10-3 to TRBJ1-1; D ambiguous. Looked up from germline, CDR1 is ENHRY and CDR2 is SYGVKD. The CDR3 totals 14 residues. V shed 0 bases and J shed 1 base, with 6 bases lying between them.

The V call is TRBV4-1, the J call TRBJ1-2, with a possible D match to TRBD1 (6 bases). V was clipped by 1 base and J by 4 bases, with 10 bases between them. The CDR3 spans 14 residues. CDR1 MGHRA and CDR2 YSYEKL come from the germline V gene. The CDR3 here is CASSQVGTPYGYTF. CDR3 bases: TGCGCCAGCAGCCAAGTTGGGACACCCTATGGCTACACCTTC.

This clonotype was observed a few times. V gene TRBV9 combines with J gene TRBJ1-2; D is unresolved. CDR1 and CDR2 (germline): SGDLS, YYNGEE. The CDR3 spans 13 residues. V shed 3 bases and J shed 4 bases, with 10 bases lying between them. The CDR3 loop is CASSASITYGYTF. The CDR3 nucleotides read TGTGCCAGCAGCGCAAGTATCACCTATGGCTACACCTTC.

With respect to this clonotype: A junction end diverges from the germline sequence, so it may reflect a read error. The chain uses TRBV9 and TRBJ2-1; possible D gene TRBD2, 6 bases. CDR1 is SGDLS and CDR2 is YYNGEE in the germline V gene. The CDR3 totals 19 residues. The CDR3 protein is CASSVAVPGVSPGFNEQFF. The DNA for the CDR3 is TGTGCCAGCAGCGTAGCTGTTCCGGGGGTCTCACCGGGGTTCAATGAGCAGTTTTTC.

The V gene is TRBV3-1, the J gene TRBJ1-5; a weak D match, TRBD1 (6 bases). Germline loops: CDR1 LGHDT, CDR2 YNNKEL (reference sequence). The CDR3 loop spans 16 amino acids. Trimming left V 4 bases short and J 0 bases short, with 13 bases between. Here the CDR3 reads CASSPRGASSNQPQHF. CDR3 nucleotides: TGTGCCAGCAGCCCGAGGGGGGCATCTAGCAATCAGCCCCAGCATTTT.

The table lists this clonotype with a few counts. The V gene is TRBV24-1, the J gene TRBJ1-2, with unresolved D. Germline V gene sequence: CDR1 KGHDR, CDR2 SFDVKD. The CDR3 totals 13 residues. Trimming pared 3 bases from V and 4 bases from J, leaving 8 bases between. The CDR3 sequence is CATSDRKSYGYTF. DNA for the CDR3: TGTGCCACCAGTGATCGGAAAAGCTATGGCTACACCTTC.

This clonotype was counted only a few times. The rearrangement joins TRBV20-1 to TRBJ2-7; 15 bases agree with TRBD2. Germline loops: CDR1 DFQATT, CDR2 SNEGSKA (reference sequence). The V and J ends lost 6 bases and 3 bases, in that order; junction bases with no gene match: 18. The CDR3 runs to 19 residues. The CDR3 bases are TGCAGTGCAGCCCCTCGGTTACGGACTAGCGGGGGGGCCAACTACGAGCAGTACTTC. Translation: CSAAPRLRTSGGANYEQYF.

The rearrangement links TRBV15 to TRBJ2-7, with D possibly being TRBD1 (5 bases). V dropped 0 bases and J dropped 3 bases, with 12 bases sitting between them. Germline CDR1 and CDR2: LNHNV and YYDKDF (reference sequence). This CDR3 region has 15 residues. As DNA, the CDR3 is TGTGCCACCAGCAGAGATGTAGTAACAGGCTACGAGCAGTACTTC. It encodes CATSRDVVTGYEQYF.

This rearrangement joins TRBV6-5 to TRBJ1-1; D is possibly TRBD1 (6 bases). Trimming pared 6 bases from V and 1 base from J, leaving 12 bases between. Germline CDR1 and CDR2: MNHEY and SVGAGI. The length of the CDR3 is 14 residues. DNA of the CDR3: TGTGCCAGCAGCCCTTTCAGGGGGAACACTGAAGCTTTCTTT. This encodes CASSPFRGNTEAFF.

This clonotype was observed once. This CDR3 reads CSAKGDFPGGSDTQYF. The CDR3, as DNA: TGCAGTGCTAAGGGGGACTTCCCAGGGGGTTCAGATACGCAGTATTTT. The genes are TRBV20-1 and TRBJ2-3; D may be TRBD1 (7 bases). The CDR3 totals 16 residues. The ends were cut back, 4 bases at V and 4 bases at J, with 21 bases in the middle. Germline CDR1 reads DFQATT; CDR2 reads SNEGSKA (reference sequence).

This clonotype was found a few times. This chain joins TRBV24-1 and TRBJ1-2, with unresolved D. Looked up from germline, CDR1 is KGHDR and CDR2 is SFDVKD. The CDR3 length is 13 residues. V was clipped by 4 bases and J by 8 bases, with 13 bases between them. CDR3 region: CATSDPGGVGYTF. The CDR3 DNA sequence: TGTGCCACCAGTGACCCGGGCGGGGTCGGCTACACCTTC.

In this sample, this clonotype turned up once. V gene TRBV28 combines with J gene TRBJ1-1; 7 positions agree with TRBD1. V lost 3 bases to trimming and J lost 3 bases; unmatched junction nucleotides: 13. CDR3 length equals 17 residues. CDR1 and CDR2 from the germline V gene are MDHEN and SYDVKM. CDR3 amino acids: CASSFRGDRGSDTEAFF. As DNA, the CDR3 is TGTGCCAGCAGTTTCCGAGGGGACAGAGGGTCGGACACTGAAGCTTTCTTT.

This sequence joins TRBV12-3 or TRBV12-4 and TRBJ2-7; D possibly matches TRBD1 or TRBD2 (5 bases each). TRBJ2-5 matches the DNA end more closely, so the J call is doubtful. The CDR3 extends over 15 amino acids. CDR3 DNA sequence: TGTGCCAGCAATCAAATTCCGGGACCTCAAGAGACCCAGTACTTC. The encoded protein is CASNQIPGPQETQYF.

The chain recombines TRBV5-1 with TRBJ2-7; 11 nucleotides align to TRBD2. With 4 bases clipped from V and 4 bases from J, the junction kept 7 bases outside the gene matches. Germline V gene sequence: CDR1 SGHRS, CDR2 YFSETQ. CDR3 length equals 15 residues. The CDR3 nucleotides read TGCGCCAGCAGCGTATCGACTAGCGGGGATTACGAGCAGTACTTC. Translation: CASSVSTSGDYEQYF.